This T cell receptor (beta chain) was identified in a study of OX40 agonist ivuxolimab in advanced cancers. The CDR3 has 16 amino acids. Germline V lookup: CDR1 SGHRS, CDR2 YFSETQ. The junction had 15 bases not matched to a gene; V was cut back by 4 bases and J by 10 bases. The protocol was immunoSEQ multiplex PCR, while the TCRdb copy is restricted to in-frame clones and leaves out a portion. The sample yields roughly 92,000 clones, around 91% seen once. The sequence was obtained from an adult with an advanced solid tumor such as melanoma, head and neck, liver or kidney cancer. The sample was CD4+ or CD8+ T cells sorted from blood, taken in a trial of the OX40 agonist ivuxolimab. The J gene is TRBJ2-1, the V gene TRBV5-1; 9 nucleotides line up with TRBD2. The CDR3 DNA reads TGCGCCAGCAGCCCGGGACTAGCTCGGGGAGGAGGCGAGCAGTTCTTC. It encodes CASSPGLARGGGEQFF.